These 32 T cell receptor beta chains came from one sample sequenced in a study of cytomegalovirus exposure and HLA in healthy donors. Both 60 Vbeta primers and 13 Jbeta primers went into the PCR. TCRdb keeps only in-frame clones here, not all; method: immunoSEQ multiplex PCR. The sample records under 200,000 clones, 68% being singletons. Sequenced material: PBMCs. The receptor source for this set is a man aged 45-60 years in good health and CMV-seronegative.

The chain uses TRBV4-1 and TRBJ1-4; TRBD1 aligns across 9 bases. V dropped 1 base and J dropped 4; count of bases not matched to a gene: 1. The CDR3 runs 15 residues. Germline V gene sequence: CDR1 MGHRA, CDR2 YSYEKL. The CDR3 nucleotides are TGCGCCAGCAGCCAAGGGGACAGGGATAATGAAAAACTGTTTTTT. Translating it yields CASSQGDRDNEKLFF.

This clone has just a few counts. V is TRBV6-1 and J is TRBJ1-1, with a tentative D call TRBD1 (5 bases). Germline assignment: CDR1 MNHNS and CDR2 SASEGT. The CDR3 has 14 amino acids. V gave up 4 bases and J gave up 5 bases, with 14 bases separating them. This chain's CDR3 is CASSVQGKGTEAFF. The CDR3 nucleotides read TGTGCCAGCAGTGTCCAGGGTAAGGGGACTGAAGCTTTCTTT.

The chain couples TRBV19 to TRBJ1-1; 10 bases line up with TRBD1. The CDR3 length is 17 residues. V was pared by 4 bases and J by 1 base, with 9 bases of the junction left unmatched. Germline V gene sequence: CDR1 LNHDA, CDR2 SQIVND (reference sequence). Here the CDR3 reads CASSSPGDRGRNTEAFF. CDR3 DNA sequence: TGTGCCAGTAGTAGCCCCGGGGACAGGGGCAGGAACACTGAAGCTTTCTTT.

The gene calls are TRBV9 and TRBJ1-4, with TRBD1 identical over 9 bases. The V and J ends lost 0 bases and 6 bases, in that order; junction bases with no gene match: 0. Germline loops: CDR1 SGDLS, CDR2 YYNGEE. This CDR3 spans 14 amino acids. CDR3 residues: CASSVGQGDEKLFF. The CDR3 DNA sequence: TGTGCCAGCAGCGTAGGACAGGGGGATGAAAAACTGTTTTTT. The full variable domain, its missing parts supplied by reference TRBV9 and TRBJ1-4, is DSGVTQTPKHLITATGQRVTLRCSPRSGDLSVYWYQQSLDQGLQFLIQYYNGEERAKGNILERFSAQQFPDLHSELNLSSLELGDSALYFCASSVGQGDEKLFFGSGTQLSVL.

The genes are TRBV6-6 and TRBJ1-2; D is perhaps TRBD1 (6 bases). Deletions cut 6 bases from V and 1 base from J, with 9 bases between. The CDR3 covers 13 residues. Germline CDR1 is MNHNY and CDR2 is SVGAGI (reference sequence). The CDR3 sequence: CASSPDSNYGYTF. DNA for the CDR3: TGTGCCAGCAGCCCGGACAGTAACTATGGCTACACCTTC.

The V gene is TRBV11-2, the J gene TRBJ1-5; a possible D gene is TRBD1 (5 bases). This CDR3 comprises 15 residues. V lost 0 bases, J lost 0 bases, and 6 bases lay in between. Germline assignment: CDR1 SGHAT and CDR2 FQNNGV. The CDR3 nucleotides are TGTGCCAGCAGCTTAGACAGGGATAGCAATCAGCCCCAGCATTTT. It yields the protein CASSLDRDSNQPQHF.

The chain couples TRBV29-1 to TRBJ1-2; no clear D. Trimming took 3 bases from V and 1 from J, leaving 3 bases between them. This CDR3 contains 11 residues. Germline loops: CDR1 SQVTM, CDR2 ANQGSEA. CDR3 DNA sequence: TGCAGCGTTGATCTTAACTATGGCTACACCTTC. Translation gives CSVDLNYGYTF.

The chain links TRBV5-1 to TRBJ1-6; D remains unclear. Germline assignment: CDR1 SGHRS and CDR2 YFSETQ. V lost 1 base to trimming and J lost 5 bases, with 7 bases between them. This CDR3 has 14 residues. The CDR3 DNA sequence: TGCGCCAGCAGCTTGATACATAATAATTCACCCCTCCACTTT. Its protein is CASSLIHNNSPLHF.

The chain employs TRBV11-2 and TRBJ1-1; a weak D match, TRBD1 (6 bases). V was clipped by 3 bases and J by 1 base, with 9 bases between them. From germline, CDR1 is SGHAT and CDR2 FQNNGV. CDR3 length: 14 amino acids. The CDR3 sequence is CASSFGQWNTEAFF. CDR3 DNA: TGTGCCAGCAGCTTCGGACAGTGGAACACTGAAGCTTTCTTT.

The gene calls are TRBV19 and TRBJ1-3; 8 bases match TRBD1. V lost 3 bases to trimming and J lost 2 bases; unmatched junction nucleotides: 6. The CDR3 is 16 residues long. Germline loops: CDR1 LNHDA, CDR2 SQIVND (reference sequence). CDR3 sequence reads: CASSIDRGSAGNTIYF. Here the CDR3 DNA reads TGTGCCAGTAGTATTGACAGGGGATCCGCTGGAAACACCATATATTTT.

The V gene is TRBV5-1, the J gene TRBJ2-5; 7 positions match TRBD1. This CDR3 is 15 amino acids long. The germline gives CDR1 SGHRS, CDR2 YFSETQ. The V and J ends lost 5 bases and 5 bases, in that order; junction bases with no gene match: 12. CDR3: CASRPGTANLETQYF. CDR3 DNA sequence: TGCGCCAGCAGACCAGGGACAGCAAACTTGGAGACCCAGTACTTC.

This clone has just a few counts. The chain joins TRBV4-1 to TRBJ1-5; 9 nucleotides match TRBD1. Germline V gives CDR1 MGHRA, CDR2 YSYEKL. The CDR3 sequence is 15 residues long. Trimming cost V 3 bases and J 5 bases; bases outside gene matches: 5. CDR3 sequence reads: CASSQGGQGHQPQHF. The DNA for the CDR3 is TGCGCCAGCAGCCAGGGAGGACAGGGGCATCAGCCCCAGCATTTT.

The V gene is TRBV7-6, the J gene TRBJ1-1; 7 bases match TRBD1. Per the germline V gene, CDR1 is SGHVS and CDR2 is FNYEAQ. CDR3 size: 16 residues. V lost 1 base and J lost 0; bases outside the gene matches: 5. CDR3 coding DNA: TGTGCCAGCAGCTTAGGGAAGACAGGGATGAACACTGAAGCTTTCTTT. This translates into CASSLGKTGMNTEAFF.

CDR3: CASSYSRGYSEAFF. CDR3 nucleotide sequence: TGTGCCAGCAGTTACAGCAGGGGGTATAGTGAAGCTTTCTTT. V gene TRBV6-5 combines with J gene TRBJ1-1; 7 bases map to TRBD1. Germline trimming cut 2 bases from V and 7 bases from J; bases unmatched to any gene: 7. Germline V gives CDR1 MNHEY, CDR2 SVGAGI. The CDR3 has 14 residues.

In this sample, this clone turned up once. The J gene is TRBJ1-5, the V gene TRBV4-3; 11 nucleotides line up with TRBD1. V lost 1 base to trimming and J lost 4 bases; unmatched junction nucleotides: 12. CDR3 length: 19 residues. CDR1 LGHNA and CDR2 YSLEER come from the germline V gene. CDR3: CASSQGSLGQGVLNQPQHF. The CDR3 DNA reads TGCGCCAGCAGCCAAGGCTCCCTGGGACAGGGGGTCCTTAATCAGCCCCAGCATTTT.

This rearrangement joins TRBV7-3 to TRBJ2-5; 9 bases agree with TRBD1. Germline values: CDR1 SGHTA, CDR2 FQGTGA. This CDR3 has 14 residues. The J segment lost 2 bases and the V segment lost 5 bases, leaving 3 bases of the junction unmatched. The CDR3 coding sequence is TGTGCCAGCAGCCCGGGACAGGGACAAGAGACCCAGTACTTC. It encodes CASSPGQGQETQYF.

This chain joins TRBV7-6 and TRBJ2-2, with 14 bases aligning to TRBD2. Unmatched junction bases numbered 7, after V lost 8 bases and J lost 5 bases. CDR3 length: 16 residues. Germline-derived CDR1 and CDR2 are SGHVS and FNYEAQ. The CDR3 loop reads CASGLAGGPLTGELFF. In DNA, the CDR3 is TGTGCCAGCGGACTAGCGGGGGGCCCTTTAACCGGGGAGCTGTTTTTT.

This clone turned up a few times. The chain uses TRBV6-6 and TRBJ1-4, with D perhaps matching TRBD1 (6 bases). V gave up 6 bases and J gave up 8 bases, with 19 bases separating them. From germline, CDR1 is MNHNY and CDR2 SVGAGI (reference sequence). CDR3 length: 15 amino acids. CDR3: CASRPAGRGYEKLFF. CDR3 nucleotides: TGTGCCAGCAGACCTGCGGGCAGGGGATACGAAAAACTGTTTTTT.

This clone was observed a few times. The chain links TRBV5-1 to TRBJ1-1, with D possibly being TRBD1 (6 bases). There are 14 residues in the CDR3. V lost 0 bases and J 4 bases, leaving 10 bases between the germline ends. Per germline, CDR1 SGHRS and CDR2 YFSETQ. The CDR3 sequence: CASSLEGGSTEAFF. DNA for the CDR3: TGCGCCAGCAGCTTGGAAGGGGGAAGCACTGAAGCTTTCTTT.

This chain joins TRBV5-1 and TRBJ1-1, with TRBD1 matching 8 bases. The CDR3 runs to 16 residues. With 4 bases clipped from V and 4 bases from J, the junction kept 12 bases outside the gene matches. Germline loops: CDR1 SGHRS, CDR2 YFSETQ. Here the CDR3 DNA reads TGCGCCAGCAGCCCGAGGACAGGGAAGACTAGCACTGAAGCTTTCTTT. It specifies CASSPRTGKTSTEAFF.

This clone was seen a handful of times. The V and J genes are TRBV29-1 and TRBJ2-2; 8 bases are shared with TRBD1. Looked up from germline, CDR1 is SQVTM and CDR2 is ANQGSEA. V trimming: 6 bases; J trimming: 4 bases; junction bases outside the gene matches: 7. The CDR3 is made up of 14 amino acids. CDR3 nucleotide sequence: TGCAGCGTCACTTCGGGACAGGTCACCGGGGAGCTGTTTTTT. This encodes CSVTSGQVTGELFF.

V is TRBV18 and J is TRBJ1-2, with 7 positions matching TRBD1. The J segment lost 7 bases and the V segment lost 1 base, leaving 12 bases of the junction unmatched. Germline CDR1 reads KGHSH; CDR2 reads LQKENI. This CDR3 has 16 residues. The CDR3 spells CASSPRTGADSGGYTF. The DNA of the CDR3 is TGTGCCAGCTCACCACGAACAGGGGCCGACTCGGGTGGCTACACCTTC.

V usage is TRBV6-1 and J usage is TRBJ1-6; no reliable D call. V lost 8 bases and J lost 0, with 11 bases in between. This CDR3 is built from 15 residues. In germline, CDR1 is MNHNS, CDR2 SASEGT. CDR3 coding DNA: TGTGCCAGCCGGGTTGTGGGCTCCTATAATTCACCCCTCCACTTT. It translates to CASRVVGSYNSPLHF.

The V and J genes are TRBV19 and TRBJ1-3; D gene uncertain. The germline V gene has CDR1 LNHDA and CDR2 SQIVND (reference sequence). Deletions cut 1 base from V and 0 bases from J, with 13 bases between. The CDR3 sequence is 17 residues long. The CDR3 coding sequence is TGTGCCAGTAGTATAGTAGGCAGACTAACCTCTGGAAACACCATATATTTT. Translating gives CASSIVGRLTSGNTIYF.

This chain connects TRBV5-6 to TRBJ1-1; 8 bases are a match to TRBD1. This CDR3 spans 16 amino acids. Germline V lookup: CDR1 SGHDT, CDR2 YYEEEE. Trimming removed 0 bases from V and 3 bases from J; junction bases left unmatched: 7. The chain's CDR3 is CASSLGDRGGYTEAFF. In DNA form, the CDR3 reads TGTGCCAGCAGCTTGGGTGACAGGGGTGGGTACACTGAAGCTTTCTTT.

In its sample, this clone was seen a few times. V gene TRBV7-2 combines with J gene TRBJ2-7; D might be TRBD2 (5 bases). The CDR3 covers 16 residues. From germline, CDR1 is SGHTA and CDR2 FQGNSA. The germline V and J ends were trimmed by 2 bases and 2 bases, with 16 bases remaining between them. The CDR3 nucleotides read TGTGCCAGCAGCTTAAGAACAATGGCCGGGGCCTACGAGCAGTACTTC. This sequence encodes CASSLRTMAGAYEQYF.

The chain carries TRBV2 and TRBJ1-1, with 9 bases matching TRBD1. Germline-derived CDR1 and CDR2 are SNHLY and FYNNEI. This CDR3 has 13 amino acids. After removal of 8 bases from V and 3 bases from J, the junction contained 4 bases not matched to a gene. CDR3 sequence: CASSRDRDTEAFF. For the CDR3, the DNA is TGTGCCAGCTCCCGGGACAGGGACACTGAAGCTTTCTTT.

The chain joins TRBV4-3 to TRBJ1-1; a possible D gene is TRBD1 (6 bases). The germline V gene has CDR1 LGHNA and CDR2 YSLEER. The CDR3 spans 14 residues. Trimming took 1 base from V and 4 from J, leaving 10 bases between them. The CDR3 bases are TGCGCCAGCAGCCAAGGGGGGGGCGGCACTGAAGCTTTCTTT. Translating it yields CASSQGGGGTEAFF.

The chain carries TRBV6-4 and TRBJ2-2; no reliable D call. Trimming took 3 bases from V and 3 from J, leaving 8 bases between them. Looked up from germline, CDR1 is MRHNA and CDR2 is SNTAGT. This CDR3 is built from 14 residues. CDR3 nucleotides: TGTGCCAGCAGTGATGCCCAGGACACCGGGGAGCTGTTTTTT. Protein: CASSDAQDTGELFF.

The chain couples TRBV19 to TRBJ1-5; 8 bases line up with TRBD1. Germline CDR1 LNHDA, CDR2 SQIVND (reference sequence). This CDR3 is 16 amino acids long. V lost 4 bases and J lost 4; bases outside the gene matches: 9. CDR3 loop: CASSTPGTGENQPQHF. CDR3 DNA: TGTGCCAGTAGTACCCCCGGGACAGGAGAGAATCAGCCCCAGCATTTT.

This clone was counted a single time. This chain's CDR3 is CASSLVQGSTDTQYF. Written as DNA, the CDR3 is TGTGCCAGCAGCTTAGTTCAGGGGAGCACAGATACGCAGTATTTT. The genes are TRBV7-7 and TRBJ2-3, with D tentatively TRBD1 (6 bases). Germline-derived CDR1 and CDR2 are SSHAT and FNYEAQ (reference sequence). This CDR3 comprises 15 residues. The V and J ends lost 1 base and 0 bases respectively, with 8 bases between them.

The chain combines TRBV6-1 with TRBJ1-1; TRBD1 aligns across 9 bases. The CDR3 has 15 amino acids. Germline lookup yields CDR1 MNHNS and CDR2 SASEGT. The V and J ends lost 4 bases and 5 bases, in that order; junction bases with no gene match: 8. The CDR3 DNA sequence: TGTGCCAGCAGTGCCCACCGGACAGGGGAAACTGAAGCTTTCTTT. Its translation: CASSAHRTGETEAFF.